Shown below are 12 T cell receptor beta chains from a single sample sequenced in a study of Ad26.COV2.S vaccination and SARS-CoV-2 variants. As to treatment: some 20 received Ad26.COV2.S at low or high dose, single or two shots; 5 received placebo; per-sample allocation not given. Sample collection was performed on day 63 after the first vaccine or placebo injection. TCRdb's copy holds only in-frame clones and misses some; the assay was immunoSEQ multiplex PCR. The repertoire includes 350,000 to 500,000 clones, about 90% of them detected once, and approximately 4.5% sits in the top ten. The source material was peripheral blood, sampled in a trial of Ad26.COV2.S vaccine versus placebo. The receptors come from a person between 18 and 60 years old who received the Ad26.COV2.S COVID-19 vaccine or a placebo.

The chain has TRBV15 and TRBJ2-5, with TRBD2 identical over 8 bases. V shed 3 bases, J shed 7 bases, and the junction held 10 bases outside the gene matches. The germline CDR1 and CDR2 sequences are LNHNV and YYDKDF (reference sequence). CDR3 size: 15 residues. CDR3 nucleotides: TGTGCCACCAGCAGCCCGGGACTAGGAATCGGGACCCAGTACTTC. Translation: CATSSPGLGIGTQYF.

This clone was counted a single time. The CDR3 sequence is CASMSGYNEQFF. The CDR3 DNA follows: TGCGCCAGCATGTCAGGGTACAATGAGCAGTTCTTC. The chain recombines TRBV5-1 with TRBJ2-1; D possibly corresponds to TRBD1 (5 bases). The germline V gene has CDR1 SGHRS and CDR2 YFSETQ. The V end lost 6 bases, the J end lost 4 bases, and 8 bases lay between the germline ends. CDR3 length: 12 amino acids.

The chain couples TRBV7-2 to TRBJ2-2, with 7 nucleotides matching TRBD2. The CDR3 contains 16 residues. J lost 2 bases, V lost 5 bases, and 8 bases had no gene match. Germline V lookup: CDR1 SGHTA, CDR2 FQGNSA. CDR3 in amino acids: CASSALAVQNTGELFF. The CDR3 region has the DNA TGTGCCAGCAGCGCCCTAGCGGTCCAAAACACCGGGGAGCTGTTTTTT.

A single count supports this clone. V gene TRBV6-5 combines with J gene TRBJ1-5, with TRBD1 matching over 11 bases. From germline, CDR1 is MNHEY and CDR2 SVGAGI. V lost 6 bases to trimming and J lost 6 bases; unmatched junction nucleotides: 7. CDR3 length: 15 residues. The CDR3 loop reads CASRKDRGLGQPQHF. The CDR3, as DNA: TGTGCCAGCAGAAAGGACAGGGGGCTGGGTCAGCCCCAGCATTTT.

The rearrangement uses TRBV6-2 or TRBV6-3 and TRBJ2-2; D perhaps matches TRBD2 (5 bases). CDR3 length: 15 amino acids. Deletions cut 1 base from V and 5 bases from J, with 11 bases between. Per germline, CDR1 MNHEY and CDR2 SVGEGT. In nucleotides, the CDR3 is TGTGCCAGCAGTTACTGGGCTCCGGGGACCGGGGAGCTGTTTTTT. It encodes CASSYWAPGTGELFF.

This chain links TRBV7-9 with TRBJ2-7; TRBD1 is a possible D gene (5 bases). The CDR3 is 12 amino acids. CDR1 SEHNR and CDR2 FQNEAQ come from the germline V gene (reference sequence). Trimming removed 6 bases from V and 3 bases from J, with 9 bases in between. The CDR3 DNA reads as TGTGCCAGCAGGACAGACGGCTACGAGCAGTACTTC. Translating gives CASRTDGYEQYF.

This clone occurred once. The chain employs TRBV13 and TRBJ2-7; 7 positions match TRBD1. Germline V CDR1 and CDR2: PRHDT, FYEKMQ (reference sequence). Trimming took 5 bases from V and 0 from J; bases not matched to a gene: 7. The CDR3 consists of 15 residues. Here the CDR3 reads CASSPGQASSYEQYF. CDR3 DNA sequence: TGTGCCAGCAGCCCAGGACAGGCAAGCTCCTACGAGCAGTACTTC.

The chain links TRBV30 to TRBJ2-5; 8 bases match TRBD1. Germline values: CDR1 GTSNPN, CDR2 SVGIG (reference sequence). J gave up 5 bases and V 4 bases, and 9 bases lay outside the gene matches. The CDR3 is 14 residues long. In DNA, the CDR3 is TGTGCCTGGAAACCTGAGGACAGGGCGGAGACCCAGTACTTC. This gives the protein CAWKPEDRAETQYF. The full variable domain, rest sourced from reference TRBV30 and TRBJ2-5, is SQTIHQWPATLVQPVGSPLSLECTVEGTSNPNLYWYRQAAGRGLQLLFYSVGIGQISSEVPQNLSASRPQDRQFILSSKKLLLSDSGFYLCAWKPEDRAETQYFGPGTRLLVL.

V gene TRBV7-9 combines with J gene TRBJ2-1, with D perhaps given as TRBD1 or TRBD2 (5 bases each). The CDR3 is 15 amino acids. Looked up from germline, CDR1 is SEHNR and CDR2 is FQNEAQ (reference sequence). The V end was cut by 4 bases, the J end by 6 bases, with 16 bases between. CDR3 sequence reads: CASSSGPLLGNEQFF. Here the CDR3 DNA reads TGTGCCAGCAGCTCGGGACCTCTCCTTGGCAATGAGCAGTTCTTC.

V is TRBV19 and J is TRBJ2-5, with a possible D match to TRBD1 (7 bases). CDR3 size: 14 residues. Trimming cost V 3 bases and J 2 bases, with 10 bases left between them. CDR1 and CDR2 (germline): LNHDA, SQIVND (reference sequence). CDR3 in amino acids: CASSMGGQQETQYF. DNA of the CDR3: TGTGCCAGTAGTATGGGGGGACAGCAAGAGACCCAGTACTTC. Full variable domain (missing parts from reference TRBV19 and TRBJ2-5): DGGITQSPKYLFRKEGQNVTLSCEQNLNHDAMYWYRQDPGQGLRLIYYSQIVNDFQKGDIAEGYSVSREKKESFPLTVTSAQKNPTAFYLCASSMGGQQETQYFGPGTRLLVL.

The chain combines TRBV30 with TRBJ2-5; 10 bases line up with TRBD1. With 5 bases clipped from V and 5 bases from J, the junction kept 5 bases outside the gene matches. Germline V CDR1 and CDR2: GTSNPN, SVGIG (reference sequence). There are 13 residues in the CDR3. In nucleotides, the CDR3 is TGTGCCTGGGGACAGGGGGTGGGGGAGACCCAGTACTTC. Protein product: CAWGQGVGETQYF.

V usage is TRBV28 and J usage is TRBJ2-2, with D uncertain. Trimming removed 7 bases at V and 8 bases at J, with 14 bases between. CDR3 length equals 13 residues. Germline CDR1 is MDHEN and CDR2 is SYDVKM. This chain's CDR3 is CASTESVPGELFF. CDR3 DNA: TGTGCCAGCACTGAGAGTGTACCGGGGGAGCTGTTTTTT.